These T cell receptor beta chains were read from a single sample in a study of T cells after yellow fever vaccination. MiXCR, applied by TCRdb to the 5' RACE reads, yields one record per CDR3 protein. Of some 340,000 distinct CDR3 sequences detected, about 10% appear once; the ten largest clones hold approximately 3%. This specimen was CD4+ T cells sorted from PBMCs, taken 45 days after the yellow fever booster vaccination. These receptors all come from a man in his late teens or twenties who received the YFV17D yellow fever vaccine. Both conserved end residues are part of each CDR3. D genes are given only for firm matches. Rows may omit the clone size; those that give it use once, few, many or a size class.

TRBJ2-3 | - | few | TRBV29-1 | TGCAGCGCTGGCCAGGCCATAACGTACACAGATACGCAGTATTTT | CSAGQAITYTDTQYF
TRBJ2-1 | - | - | TRBV7-9 | TGTGCCAGCAGCAGAAACCGGGCCAGTATGGTTGCCTACAATGAGCAGTTCTTC | CASSRNRASMVAYNEQFF
TRBJ2-3 | - | - | TRBV4-3 | TGCGCCTGCAGCCTGAGGGTAGGGGGCACAGATACGCAGTATTTT | CACSLRVGGTDTQYF
TRBJ2-2 | - | many | TRBV6-5 | TGTGCCAGCACCCAGGGTGGGTCGACCGGGGAGCTGTTTTTT | CASTQGGSTGELFF
TRBJ2-3 | - | many | TRBV7-7 | TGTGCTAGCAGCCCGCAGGCTAGCACAGATACGCAGTATTTT | CASSPQASTDTQYF
TRBJ2-5 | - | many | TRBV5-1 | TGCGCCAGCAGTGATGGGGGGGCCCAAGAGACCCAGTACTTC | CASSDGGAQETQYF
TRBJ2-3 | - | few | TRBV6-2/TRBV6-3 | TGTGCCAGCAGTTACTCGAGTTCCCCGAATACGCAGTATTTT | CASSYSSSPNTQYF
TRBJ1-1 | TRBD1 | few | TRBV6-2/TRBV6-3 | TGTGCCAGCAGCCACAGGGGTGCCACTGAAGCTTTCTTT | CASSHRGATEAFF
TRBJ2-7 | - | few | TRBV7-3 | TGTGCCAGCAGCTTGGGGGCGACTCCCTACGAGCAGTACTTC | CASSLGATPYEQYF
TRBJ2-3 | TRBD2 | few | TRBV7-2 | TGTGCCAGCAGCTTAACCGGGGGGGCAGATACGCAGTATTTT | CASSLTGGADTQYF
TRBJ1-5 | - | - | TRBV16 | TGTGCCAGCAGCCAGGCCTCTTGGACAGCGGGCTATCAGCCCCAGCATTTT | CASSQASWTAGYQPQHF
TRBJ2-1 | TRBD1 | few | TRBV5-1 | TGCGCCAGCAGCTTCACCGGACAGGTTGAGCAGTTCTTC | CASSFTGQVEQFF
TRBJ1-2 | - | - | TRBV19 | TGTGCCAGTAGTATTTCTTGGTACCAGGCTAATAGTGGCTACACCTTC | CASSISWYQANSGYTF
TRBJ1-6 | - | - | TRBV7-2 | TGTGCCATCCCTTCGAGGGGTTCAATGCGATCACCCCTCCACTTT | CAIPSRGSMRSPLHF
TRBJ2-3 | - | - | TRBV6-5 | TGTGCCAGCAGTTCGCCAAGGGAGACTAGCACAGATACGCAGTATTTT | CASSSPRETSTDTQYF
TRBJ1-4 | - | many | TRBV4-1 | TGCGCCAGCAGCCCTTGGGAGCGGGGTGAAAAACTGTTTTTT | CASSPWERGEKLFF
TRBJ2-3 | TRBD2 | - | TRBV20-1 | TGCAGTGCTAGGGGGACTAGCGGGAGCACAGATACGCAGTATTTT | CSARGTSGSTDTQYF
TRBJ2-7 | - | few | TRBV4-3 | TGCGCCAGCAGCCAAGACTTGGGAACTTTCGTGGGGGAGCAGTACTTC | CASSQDLGTFVGEQYF
TRBJ2-1 | - | many | TRBV11-2 | TGTGCCAGCAGCTTTCACACCCTCTCACGAAATGAGCAGTTCTTC | CASSFHTLSRNEQFF
TRBJ2-5 | TRBD2 | many | TRBV5-1 | TGCGCCAGCAGCTCCGGACTAGCGGCCCCTGGGGGGGAGACCCAGTACTTC | CASSSGLAAPGGETQYF
TRBJ1-1 | TRBD1 | few | TRBV5-1 | TGCGCCAGCAGCAGCCTGGCCGGGACAGCAACTGAAGCTTTCTTT | CASSSLAGTATEAFF
TRBJ1-4 | TRBD1 | - | TRBV4-3 | TGCGCCAGCAGCGCCCAGGGGACAGGGGATGAAAAACTGTTTTTT | CASSAQGTGDEKLFF
TRBJ2-7 | - | few | TRBV5-1 | TGCGCCAGCAGCTTGGTGAAGGACGGTGACTACGAGCAGTACTTC | CASSLVKDGDYEQYF
TRBJ2-7 | TRBD1 | few | TRBV7-3 | TGTGCCAGCAGCTCGTCGCCACTCGGACAGGGCTCCGAGCAGTACTTC | CASSSSPLGQGSEQYF
TRBJ2-1 | - | many | TRBV4-2 | TGTGCCAGCAGCCAAGGTTCTGTGTCCCCCAATGAGCAGTTCTTC | CASSQGSVSPNEQFF
TRBJ2-5 | - | - | TRBV6-6 | TGTGCCAGCAGTTACGGCCCGCCTGAAGAGACCCAGTACTTC | CASSYGPPEETQYF
TRBJ1-4 | - | few | TRBV6-2/TRBV6-3 | TGTGCCAGCACTCCCGCTGTATACCGGGTCCGCCGAGGACTGTTTTTT | CASTPAVYRVRRGLFF
TRBJ1-1 | TRBD1 | - | TRBV5-4 | TGTGCCAGCAGCTTGGAATTCAGGGGGCGCCACACTGAAGCTTTCTTT | CASSLEFRGRHTEAFF
TRBJ2-3 | - | - | TRBV7-2 | TGTGCCAGCAGCCCGACTTGGGATACGCAGTATTTT | CASSPTWDTQYF
TRBJ2-3 | TRBD2 | - | TRBV2 | TGTGCCAGCAAAAGACTAGCCTCGCGTTTAGATACGCAGTATTTT | CASKRLASRLDTQYF
TRBJ2-2 | - | few | TRBV27 | TGTGCCAGCACTCTCATGCGGGACACCGGGGAGCTGTTTTTT | CASTLMRDTGELFF
TRBJ1-1 | - | - | TRBV6-2/TRBV6-3 | TGTGCCAGCAGTTCGTCATTTACTGAAGCTTTCTTT | CASSSSFTEAFF
TRBJ1-4 | - | - | TRBV20-1 | TGCAGTGCTAGAGATCGTAGGAGCAATGAAAAACTGTTTTTT | CSARDRRSNEKLFF
TRBJ2-1 | - | few | TRBV7-2 | TGTGCCAGCAGCAAATGGGGTAGCGTGGGTGAGCAGTTCTTC | CASSKWGSVGEQFF
TRBJ2-1 | - | - | TRBV5-6 | TGTGCCAGCAGCCCCCCCGACAGGAATGAGCAGTTCTTC | CASSPPDRNEQFF
TRBJ2-5 | - | few | TRBV4-1 | TGCGCCAGCAGCCAGATGAAAACAGGGTTTGGAGAGACCCAGTACTTC | CASSQMKTGFGETQYF